Sequencing of this T cell receptor beta chain was carried out in a study of cytomegalovirus exposure and HLA in healthy donors. The CDR3 has 14 amino acids. The ends lost 5 bases at V and 6 bases at J; junction bases unmatched: 7. From germline, CDR1 is SGDLS and CDR2 YYNGEE. The PCR made use of 60 Vbeta and 13 Jbeta primers. Only in-frame clones appear in the TCRdb table, and some are missing; sequencing was by immunoSEQ multiplex PCR. The sample records approximately 59,000 clones, approximately 74% being singletons. Findings and limits, study-wide: When a later analysis was performed, an Asian-associated ancestry cluster reportedly had fewer N-insertions than the approximately 690-donor mean. Common viral pathogens (according to a later analysis) appeared linked to several of the most significant clusters. A later analysis linked a missense DCLRE1C variant to TCR beta V- and J-gene trimming.

This clone was detected a few times. Its target is not known. Material: PBMCs. This sequence was found in a man between 35 and 55 years old in good health and CMV-seropositive. The rearrangement links TRBV9 to TRBJ2-3; 9 bases align to TRBD2. The DNA of the CDR3 is TGTGCCAGCAGTCCGACTAGCGGTACTGATACGCAGTATTTT. Translated: CASSPTSGTDTQYF.